Listed below are T cell receptor beta chains from one sample, sequenced in a study of PD-1 blockade in classical Hodgkin lymphoma. Assay used: immunoSEQ multiplex PCR; TCRdb lists only in-frame clones, some missing. The repertoire holds 23,000 or so clones, with around 74% as singletons. The material sequenced was peripheral blood mononuclear cells (PBMCs), taken before the fourth cycle of nivolumab. These receptors all come from a human donor with classical Hodgkin lymphoma. Both conserved end residues are part of each CDR3. The order of the fields is J gene, D gene, V gene, clone size, CDR3 protein, CDR3 DNA. D genes are given only for firm matches. Clone size is shown for a subset of rows, as once, few, many or a class of expanded clone.

>TRBJ2-1|.|TRBV7-3|.
CASSFSGNEQFF
TGTGCCAGCAGCTTTTCAGGGAATGAGCAGTTCTTC
>TRBJ1-1|.|TRBV11-3|.
CASSLTGAGAEAFF
TGTGCCAGCAGCCTAACAGGCGCCGGGGCTGAAGCTTTCTTT
>TRBJ2-5|TRBD2|TRBV6-5|.
CASSYSTSGGETQYF
TGTGCCAGCAGTTACTCGACTAGCGGAGGGGAGACCCAGTACTTC
>TRBJ1-2|.|TRBV5-1|.
CASSDSRAETNYGYTF
TGCGCCAGCAGCGACTCCCGGGCGGAGACTAACTATGGCTACACCTTC
>TRBJ1-4|TRBD1|TRBV7-2|medium-sized
CASSQNRGGNEKLFF
TGTGCCAGCAGCCAGAACAGGGGCGGGAATGAAAAACTGTTTTTT
>TRBJ2-7|TRBD2|TRBV7-2|.
CASSSGSGGAYEQYF
TGTGCCAGCAGCTCGGGGAGCGGGGGGGCCTACGAGCAGTACTTC
>TRBJ2-3|TRBD1|TRBV29-1|few
CSARTGGTDTQYF
TGCAGCGCCCGAACAGGGGGCACAGATACGCAGTATTTT
>TRBJ2-3|.|TRBV7-7|.
CASSPASSTDTQYF
TGTGCCAGCAGTCCCGCATCTAGCACAGATACGCAGTATTTT
>TRBJ2-2|TRBD1|TRBV4-2|.
CASSHDPRQGVDTGELFF
TGTGCCAGCAGCCATGATCCAAGACAGGGAGTAGACACCGGGGAGCTGTTTTTT
>TRBJ2-5|TRBD1|TRBV4-1|few
CASSQEGKGATRGQETQYF
TGCGCCAGCAGCCAAGAAGGGAAGGGGGCGACCAGGGGGCAAGAGACCCAGTACTTC
>TRBJ1-4|TRBD1|TRBV2|.
CASSGDSHNEKLFF
TGTGCCAGCAGTGGGGACAGCCATAATGAAAAACTGTTTTTT
>TRBJ1-1|.|TRBV28|.
CASKRTTLNTEAFF
TGTGCCAGCAAGAGGACAACCCTGAACACTGAAGCTTTCTTT
>TRBJ2-3|.|TRBV4-3|.
CASSQDPRQATDTQYF
TGCGCCAGCAGCCAAGATCCCCGACAGGCCACAGATACGCAGTATTTT
>TRBJ1-1|.|TRBV2|.
CASVGNRNTEAFF
TGTGCCAGCGTGGGCAATAGGAACACTGAAGCTTTCTTT
>TRBJ2-3|.|TRBV7-2|.
CASSFGHAISQVTQYF
TGTGCCAGCAGCTTTGGACACGCAATCTCACAGGTTACGCAGTATTTT
>TRBJ2-5|.|TRBV5-6|few
CASSRDPQLGQYF
TGTGCCAGCAGCCGGGACCCCCAGCTGGGCCAGTACTTC
>TRBJ1-4|TRBD1|TRBV6-6|.
CASRPGTGATNEKLFF
TGTGCCAGCAGGCCCGGGACAGGTGCAACTAATGAAAAACTGTTTTTT
>TRBJ2-1|TRBD2|TRBV19|.
CASRVAGGPLNEQFF
TGTGCCAGTAGGGTAGCGGGGGGGCCCCTCAATGAGCAGTTCTTC
>TRBJ2-3|.|TRBV7-9|.
CASSLTESTDTQYF
TGTGCCAGCAGCTTGACGGAGAGCACAGATACGCAGTATTTT
>TRBJ2-1|TRBD1|TRBV19|.
CASSIGLGQASSYNEQFF
TGTGCCAGTAGTATAGGCCTGGGACAGGCTAGCTCCTACAATGAGCAGTTCTTC
>TRBJ2-3|.|TRBV29-1|.
CSVEGGMTSYTDTQYF
TGCAGCGTTGAAGGGGGGATGACCTCTTACACAGATACGCAGTATTTT
>TRBJ1-1|.|TRBV6-5|.
CASRWTSTDTEAFF
TGTGCCAGCAGGTGGACAAGCACGGACACTGAAGCTTTCTTT
>TRBJ2-2|.|TRBV28|.
CASSFLAATGELFF
TGTGCCAGCAGTTTCCTTGCGGCCACCGGGGAGCTGTTTTTT
>TRBJ2-3|TRBD2|TRBV11-2|.
CASRLQRGGSTDTQYF
TGTGCCAGCAGACTTCAGCGGGGGGGCTCCACAGATACGCAGTATTTT
>TRBJ2-5|TRBD2|TRBV10-2|.
CASSPVLAGQETQYF
TGCGCCAGCAGCCCCGTACTAGCGGGTCAAGAGACCCAGTACTTC
>TRBJ1-3|.|TRBV18|.
CASSPDQGQSIYF
TGTGCCAGCTCACCTGATCAAGGACAGTCCATATATTTT
>TRBJ1-2|.|TRBV5-4|.
CASSWAGSAHGYTF
TGTGCCAGCAGCTGGGCGGGTTCCGCACATGGCTACACCTTC
>TRBJ2-1|TRBD1|TRBV28|.
CASSLEGTVGREQFF
TGTGCCAGCAGTTTAGAAGGGACAGTCGGCCGAGAGCAGTTCTTC
>TRBJ2-3|TRBD1|TRBV9|.
CASSAYTGGSTDTQYF
TGTGCCAGCAGCGCATATACAGGGGGTAGCACAGATACGCAGTATTTT
>TRBJ2-6|.|TRBV6-6|.
CASSGSLSGANVLTF
TGTGCCAGCAGTGGGAGTCTCTCTGGGGCCAACGTCCTGACTTTC
>TRBJ2-2|.|TRBV7-9|.
CGWGAGELFF
TGTGGGTGGGGCGCCGGGGAGCTGTTTTTT
>TRBJ1-2|.|TRBV25-1|.
CASSPGGGGAYGYTF
TGTGCCAGCAGTCCCGGAGGGGGGGGCGCCTATGGCTACACCTTC
>TRBJ1-1|.|TRBV5-6|.
CASSLGGPTEAFF
TGTGCCAGCAGCTTGGGGGGGCCCACTGAAGCTTTCTTT
>TRBJ2-1|.|TRBV18|.
CASSEGQALHNEQFF
TGTGCCAGCTCCGAGGGGCAGGCCCTCCACAATGAGCAGTTCTTC
>TRBJ2-3|TRBD2|TRBV19|once
CASSIRRGGTDTQYF
TGTGCCAGTAGTATTAGGCGGGGGGGCACAGATACGCAGTATTTT
>TRBJ2-1|.|TRBV6-5|.
CASSYSFGEQFF
TGTGCCAGCAGTTACTCCTTTGGTGAGCAGTTCTTC
>TRBJ1-1|.|TRBV27|medium-sized
CASSFWAGVNTEAFF
TGTGCCAGCAGTTTCTGGGCCGGGGTGAACACTGAAGCTTTCTTT
>TRBJ1-4|.|TRBV29-1|many
CSVVAPTEKLFF
TGCAGCGTGGTGGCTCCGACTGAAAAACTGTTTTTT
>TRBJ1-6|TRBD1|TRBV25-1|.
CASSEYSGGYSPLHF
TGTGCCAGCAGTGAATACTCAGGGGGCTATTCACCCCTCCACTTT
>TRBJ2-2|.|TRBV30|.
CAWSNQGGGDTGELFF
TGTGCCTGGAGTAACCAGGGAGGGGGGGACACCGGGGAGCTGTTTTTT
>TRBJ2-1|.|TRBV5-5|.
CASSQGVHQQFF
TGCGCCAGCAGCCAAGGGGTTCATCAGCAGTTCTTC
>TRBJ1-4|.|TRBV7-8|.
CASSLDSMGKLFF
TGTGCCAGCAGCTTAGACAGCATGGGAAAACTGTTTTTT
>TRBJ1-6|TRBD1|TRBV7-9|.
CASSSGGFSNSPLHF
TGTGCCAGCAGCTCAGGGGGATTCAGTAATTCACCCCTCCACTTT
>TRBJ2-2|TRBD2|TRBV11-3|few
CASSSWEGQHTGELFF
TGTGCCAGCAGCTCTTGGGAGGGTCAACACACCGGGGAGCTGTTTTTT
>TRBJ1-6|.|TRBV5-1|.
CASSLESRDYSPLHF
TGCGCCAGCAGCTTGGAATCCAGGGACTATTCACCCCTCCACTTT
>TRBJ2-7|.|TRBV6-5|.
CASSPLVVPYEQYF
TGTGCCAGCAGTCCACTAGTTGTCCCCTACGAGCAGTACTTC
>TRBJ2-2|.|TRBV9|.
CASSVELPRGTGELFF
TGTGCCAGCAGCGTAGAGCTCCCCCGGGGCACCGGGGAGCTGTTTTTT
>TRBJ1-2|TRBD1|TRBV9|.
CASSVGTGRGYTF
TGTGCCAGCAGCGTAGGGACAGGGCGGGGCTACACCTTC
>TRBJ1-1|TRBD1|TRBV4-3|.
CASSRRQGRDEAFF
TGCGCCAGCAGCCGCAGACAGGGGCGCGACGAAGCTTTCTTT
>TRBJ1-2|.|TRBV7-9|medium-sized
CASSSTSPLGGYTF
TGTGCCAGCAGCTCTACATCTCCCCTTGGTGGCTACACCTTC
>TRBJ1-1|.|TRBV29-1|.
CSFRPGGLKNTEAFF
TGCAGCTTCAGACCGGGGGGGCTTAAGAACACTGAAGCTTTCTTT
>TRBJ1-2|TRBD1|TRBV2|few
CASSEKARGGYGYTF
TGTGCCAGCAGTGAGAAGGCCAGGGGGGGTTATGGCTACACCTTC